Listed below are T cell receptor beta chains from one sample, sequenced in a study of blood T cell repertoires in COVID-19. Only in-frame clones appear in the TCRdb table, and some are missing; sequencing was by immunoSEQ multiplex PCR. This table has about 340,000 clones, 88% appearing once. The sample comprised peripheral blood. These receptors were collected from an older woman with COVID-19, enrolled during active disease. Both conserved end residues are part of each CDR3. The order of the fields is D gene, V gene, J gene, clone size, CDR3 DNA, CDR3 protein. The D gene is left open where the match is weak. Expanded clones are given a class, and other clones once, few, many or no size at all.

-,TRBV9,TRBJ1-5,-,TGTGCCAGCAGCGTATCCGGCAATCAGCCCCAGCATTTT,CASSVSGNQPQHF
TRBD2,TRBV11-2,TRBJ2-3,once,TGTGCCAGCAGCTTTAGGGGGGGCGGACTAGCGATCACAGATACGCAGTATTTT,CASSFRGGGLAITDTQYF
-,TRBV7-2,TRBJ1-1,-,TGTGCCAGCAGACCCACTCGGGGGGGGACTGAAGCTTTCTTT,CASRPTRGGTEAFF
-,TRBV18,TRBJ2-6,-,TGTGCCAGCTCCCCCGGCGTCGGCTCTAGCTCTGGGGCCAACGTCCTGACTTTC,CASSPGVGSSSGANVLTF
TRBD1,TRBV3-1/TRBV3-2,TRBJ1-5,once,TGTGCCAGCAGCCAAGGGGACAGGGAATATGGACCCCAGCATTTT,CASSQGDREYGPQHF
TRBD1,TRBV3-1/TRBV3-2,TRBJ2-5,few,TGTGCCAGCAGCCAAGATCTAGCACAGGGGCCGCGGGAGACCCAGTACTTC,CASSQDLAQGPRETQYF
-,TRBV7-8,TRBJ2-1,-,TGTGCCAGCAGCTTATCCGGAAACAGGGAGCAGTTCTTC,CASSLSGNREQFF
-,TRBV10-3,TRBJ2-1,-,TGTGCCATCAGTGAGTCGAGCGCTTACAATGAGCAGTTCTTC,CAISESSAYNEQFF
TRBD2,TRBV7-3,TRBJ2-7,-,TGTGCCAGCAGCCTCAGCGGGGGGGTTGAGCAGTACTTC,CASSLSGGVEQYF
TRBD1,TRBV29-1,TRBJ1-2,-,TGCAGCGTTGGGGATGGGACAGCTAACTATGGCTACACCTTC,CSVGDGTANYGYTF
TRBD1,TRBV14,TRBJ1-2,-,TGTGCCAGCAGCCAAGACAGGGGGCTTCTCTATGGCTACACCTTC,CASSQDRGLLYGYTF
TRBD2,TRBV2,TRBJ2-5,-,TGTGCCAGCAGTGAACCAGCGGGGGGCGGAGAGACCCAGTACTTC,CASSEPAGGGETQYF
TRBD2,TRBV15,TRBJ2-1,-,TGTGCCACCAGCACCGTACTAGCGGGGGATGAGAATGAGCAGTTCTTC,CATSTVLAGDENEQFF
TRBD2,TRBV2,TRBJ2-5,-,TGTGCCAGCAGCCGGACTAGACAAGAGACCCAGTACTTC,CASSRTRQETQYF
TRBD1,TRBV27,TRBJ1-6,-,TGTGCCAGCAGTCCCCCCGGGGGGACAGGGGTTTCACCCCTCCACTTT,CASSPPGGTGVSPLHF
TRBD1,TRBV27,TRBJ1-6,-,TGTGCCAGCAGTTTCCATCCGGGACAGGTGAAAAATTCACCCCTCCACTTT,CASSFHPGQVKNSPLHF
TRBD1,TRBV7-2,TRBJ1-1,-,TGTGCCAGCAGCAAACAGGGGGGGAACACTGAAGCTTTCTTT,CASSKQGGNTEAFF
TRBD2,TRBV5-6,TRBJ2-1,-,TGTGCCAGTGGGGCTAGCGGGGGTCACAATGAGCAGTTCTTC,CASGASGGHNEQFF
TRBD1,TRBV6-6,TRBJ1-4,-,TGTGCCAGCAGTACCTCATCCGGGACAGCTAATGAAAAACTGTTTTTT,CASSTSSGTANEKLFF
TRBD1,TRBV7-9,TRBJ1-2,-,TGTGCCAGCAGCGACAGGGGGCAGGGTGGCTACACCTTC,CASSDRGQGGYTF
-,TRBV10-2,TRBJ2-4,-,TGCGCCAGCAGTGAGTCGGGGGACTCTCAAGCCAAAAACATTCAGTACTTC,CASSESGDSQAKNIQYF
-,TRBV6-6,TRBJ2-7,-,TGTGCCAGCAGACACACCGACAGGCCGTCCTACGAGCAGTACTTC,CASRHTDRPSYEQYF
-,TRBV6-2/TRBV6-3,TRBJ1-2,-,TGTGCCAGCAGATACGGTGGCAGTAACTATGGCTACACCTTC,CASRYGGSNYGYTF
TRBD2,TRBV3-1/TRBV3-2,TRBJ2-3,-,TGTGCCAGCAGCCAAGGGCGGGGGGCCCTAGATACGCAGTATTTT,CASSQGRGALDTQYF
TRBD1,TRBV4-3,TRBJ1-2,-,TGCGCCAGCAGCCAGTCGGGACAGGGAAGCTATGGCTACACCTTC,CASSQSGQGSYGYTF
-,TRBV9,TRBJ1-1,-,TGTGCCAGCAGCGTAATTTCACGAGGGAACACTGAAGCTTTCTTT,CASSVISRGNTEAFF
-,TRBV5-1,TRBJ2-7,few,TGCGCCAGCAGCTTGGGCGGGACGGCCGCCTCCTACGAGCAGTACTTC,CASSLGGTAASYEQYF
-,TRBV6-5,TRBJ1-2,-,TGTGCCAGCTGGGCAGGGGTCTATGGCTACACCTTC,CASWAGVYGYTF
TRBD2,TRBV2,TRBJ2-5,-,TGTGCCAGCAGGAGCGGACTAGCGGGGGGGCAAGAGACCCAGTACTTC,CASRSGLAGGQETQYF
TRBD2,TRBV14,TRBJ2-5,-,TGTGCCAGCAGCCTACTAGCGGGGGGCCCCTCAGAGACCCAGTACTTC,CASSLLAGGPSETQYF
TRBD1,TRBV5-6,TRBJ1-2,-,TGTGCCAGCAGCTTGGCACAGGGGGTTAACTATGGCTACACCTTC,CASSLAQGVNYGYTF
TRBD1,TRBV18,TRBJ1-3,-,TGTGCCAGCTCATTTGGACAGGGGTCTATTGGAAACACCATATATTTT,CASSFGQGSIGNTIYF
-,TRBV6-5,TRBJ1-2,few,TGTGCCAGCAGTTACTCGGCGACTTATGGCTACACCTTC,CASSYSATYGYTF
-,TRBV21-1,TRBJ2-1,-,TGTGCCAGCAGCAAAGCAAGGACAGGGGGCCATCAGACCTACAATGAGCAGTTCTTC,CASSKARTGGHQTYNEQFF
-,TRBV27,TRBJ2-7,-,TGTGCCAGCAGTTTAGTTATTAGCTCCTACGAGCAGTACTTC,CASSLVISSYEQYF
-,TRBV5-4,TRBJ2-2,-,TGTGCCAGCAGCCCCGCGGGGCGGACCGGGGAGCTGTTTTTT,CASSPAGRTGELFF
-,TRBV5-3,TRBJ1-3,-,TGTGCCAGAAGCTTGGGAGGGCGTGAAAACACCATATATTTT,CARSLGGRENTIYF
-,TRBV5-6,TRBJ1-1,-,TGTGCCAGCAGCTCGGAAACAGGGATTTATACTGAAGCTTTCTTT,CASSSETGIYTEAFF